This T cell receptor beta chain appears in the sequencing data of a study of control samples from healthy donors and cancer patients. Assay used: immunoSEQ multiplex PCR; TCRdb lists only in-frame clones, some missing. The data contain 70,000 to 90,000 clones, roughly 93% of them singletons. This receptor was identified in a woman aged 18-35 years in good health. The source material was blood.

CDR3 DNA sequence: TGTGCCATGGCTGGCGGGGCTAACACCGGGGAGCTGTTTTTT. Its protein product is CAMAGGANTGELFF. The gene calls are TRBV10-3 and TRBJ2-2, with D perhaps matching TRBD2 (6 bases). Germline lookup yields CDR1 ENHRY and CDR2 SYGVKD. V was clipped by 9 bases and J by 2 bases, with 13 bases between them. The CDR3 spans 14 residues.